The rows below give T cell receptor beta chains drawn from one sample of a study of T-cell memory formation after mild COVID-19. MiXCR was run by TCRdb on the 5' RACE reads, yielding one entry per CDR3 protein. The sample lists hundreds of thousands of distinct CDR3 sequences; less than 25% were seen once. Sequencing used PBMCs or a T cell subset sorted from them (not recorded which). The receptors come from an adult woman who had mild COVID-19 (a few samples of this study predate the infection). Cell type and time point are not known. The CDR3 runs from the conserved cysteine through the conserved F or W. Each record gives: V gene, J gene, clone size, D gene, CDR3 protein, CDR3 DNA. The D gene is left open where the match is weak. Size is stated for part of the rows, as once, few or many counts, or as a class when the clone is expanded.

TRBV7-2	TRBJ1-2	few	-	CASSLTGREDGYTF	TGTGCCAGCAGCTTAACCGGCAGGGAGGATGGCTACACCTTC
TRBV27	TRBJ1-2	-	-	CASSLNSNYGYTF	TGTGCCAGCAGTTTAAACAGTAACTATGGCTACACCTTC
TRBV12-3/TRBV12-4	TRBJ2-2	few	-	CASRRQSNTGELFF	TGTGCCAGTAGACGGCAGAGCAACACCGGGGAGCTGTTTTTT
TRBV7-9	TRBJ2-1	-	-	CASSQDRSGYNEQFF	TGTGCCAGCAGTCAGGACAGAAGCGGGTACAATGAGCAGTTCTTC
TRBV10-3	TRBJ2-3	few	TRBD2	CAISEGLAGRTDTQYF	TGTGCCATCAGTGAGGGACTAGCGGGACGCACAGATACGCAGTATTTT
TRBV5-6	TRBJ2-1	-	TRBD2	CASTRWLAGVNEQFF	TGTGCCAGCACCCGGTGGCTAGCGGGAGTGAATGAGCAGTTCTTC
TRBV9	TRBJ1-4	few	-	CASSVEGRGGTNEKLFF	TGTGCCAGCAGCGTAGAAGGCAGGGGAGGCACTAATGAAAAACTGTTTTTT
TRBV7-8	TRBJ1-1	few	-	CASSLVGLVNTEAFF	TGTGCCAGCAGCTTAGTGGGTCTTGTGAACACTGAAGCTTTCTTT
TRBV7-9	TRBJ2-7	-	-	CASSSPHRGGTYEQYF	TGTGCCAGCAGCTCACCTCACAGGGGAGGAACCTACGAGCAGTACTTC
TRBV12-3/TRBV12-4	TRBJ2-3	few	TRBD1	CASKVDRVTDTQYF	TGTGCCAGCAAAGTCGACAGGGTAACAGATACGCAGTATTTT
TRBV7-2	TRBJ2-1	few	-	CASSLDLIGQFF	TGTGCCAGCAGCTTAGATCTGATTGGGCAGTTCTTC
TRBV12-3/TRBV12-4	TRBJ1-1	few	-	CASSLSLVGEAFF	TGTGCCAGCAGCCTCTCACTTGTGGGGGAAGCTTTCTTT
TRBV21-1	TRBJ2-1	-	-	CASSKWRYNEQFF	TGTGCCAGCAGCAAATGGAGATACAATGAGCAGTTCTTC
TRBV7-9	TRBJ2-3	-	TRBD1	CASSFVPGGPTDTQYF	TGTGCCAGCAGCTTCGTGCCAGGGGGCCCCACAGATACGCAGTATTTT
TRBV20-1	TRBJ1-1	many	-	CSAPNPEDTEAFF	TGCAGTGCTCCAAACCCCGAGGACACTGAAGCTTTCTTT
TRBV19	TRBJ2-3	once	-	CASSIPTRSTDTQYF	TGTGCCAGTAGTATCCCGACTAGAAGCACAGATACGCAGTATTTT
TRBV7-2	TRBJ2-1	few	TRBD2	CASSLLAGDHNEQFF	TGTGCCAGCAGCCTACTAGCGGGAGACCACAATGAGCAGTTCTTC
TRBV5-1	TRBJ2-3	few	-	CASSSRDFTDTQYF	TGCGCCAGCAGCTCCAGGGACTTCACAGATACGCAGTATTTT
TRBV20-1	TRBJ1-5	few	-	CSARGPTVSNQPQHF	TGCAGTGCTAGAGGACCGACAGTTAGCAATCAGCCCCAGCATTTT
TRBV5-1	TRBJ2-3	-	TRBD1	CASSHSPGQTTDTQYF	TGCGCCAGCAGCCATAGCCCGGGACAGACCACAGATACGCAGTATTTT
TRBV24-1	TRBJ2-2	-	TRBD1	CATSDPDRGNTGELFF	TGTGCCACCAGTGATCCGGACAGGGGAAACACCGGGGAGCTGTTTTTT
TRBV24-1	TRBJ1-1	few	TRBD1	CATSDPGTGNTEAFF	TGTGCCACCAGTGACCCCGGGACAGGGAACACTGAAGCTTTCTTT
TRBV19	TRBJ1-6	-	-	CASSMDWGRPLHF	TGTGCCAGTAGTATGGACTGGGGTAGACCCCTCCACTTT
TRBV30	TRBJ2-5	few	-	CAWSKETQYF	TGTGCCTGGAGTAAAGAGACCCAGTACTTC
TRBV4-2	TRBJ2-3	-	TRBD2	CASSPAETSGSTDTQYF	TGTGCCAGCAGCCCCGCGGAGACTAGCGGTAGCACAGATACGCAGTATTTT
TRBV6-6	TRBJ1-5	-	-	CASSQTDARGLLDQPQHF	TGTGCCAGCAGTCAGACGGACGCACGGGGGTTGTTAGATCAGCCCCAGCATTTT
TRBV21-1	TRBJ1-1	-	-	CASSRPDRPRTEAFF	TGTGCCAGCAGCAGACCGGACAGACCGAGGACTGAAGCTTTCTTT
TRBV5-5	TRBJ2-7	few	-	CASSFRTVPYEQYF	TGTGCCAGCAGCTTCAGGACAGTCCCCTACGAGCAGTACTTC
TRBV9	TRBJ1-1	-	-	CASSVDGGVLGVNTEAFF	TGTGCCAGCAGCGTAGACGGGGGTGTCTTGGGGGTGAACACTGAAGCTTTCTTT
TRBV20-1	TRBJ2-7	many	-	CSASGLAWNEQYF	TGCAGTGCTAGTGGCCTAGCCTGGAACGAGCAGTACTTC
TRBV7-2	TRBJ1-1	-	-	CASSLDRRTEAFF	TGTGCCAGCAGCTTAGACAGGAGGACTGAAGCTTTCTTT
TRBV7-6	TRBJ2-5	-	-	CASSSTGSRETQYF	TGTGCCAGCAGCTCAACAGGGTCCCGGGAGACCCAGTACTTC
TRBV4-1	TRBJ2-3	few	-	CASSQEGRNTDTQYF	TGCGCCAGCAGCCAAGAAGGCCGGAATACAGATACGCAGTATTTT
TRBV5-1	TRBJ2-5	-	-	CASSLEGNGETQYF	TGCGCCAGCAGCTTGGAAGGGAACGGGGAGACCCAGTACTTC
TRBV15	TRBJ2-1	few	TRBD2	CATSQRGGDEQFF	TGTGCCACCAGTCAGCGGGGGGGCGATGAGCAGTTCTTC
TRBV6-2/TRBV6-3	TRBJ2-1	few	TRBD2	CASSRGTSGTRREQFF	TGTGCCAGCAGTCGGGGGACTAGCGGGACCCGGAGGGAGCAGTTCTTC
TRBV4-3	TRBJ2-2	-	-	CASSQVFRDRVSGELFF	TGCGCCAGCAGCCAAGTCTTTCGGGACCGGGTTTCGGGGGAGCTGTTTTTT
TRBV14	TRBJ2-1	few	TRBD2	CASSQLDPGLYDEQFF	TGTGCCAGCAGCCAACTTGACCCGGGACTATACGATGAGCAGTTCTTC
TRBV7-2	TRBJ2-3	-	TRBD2	CASSLAPGAGEVDTQYF	TGTGCCAGCAGCTTAGCGCCCGGGGCGGGAGAGGTAGATACGCAGTATTTT
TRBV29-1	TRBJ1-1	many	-	CSVGDPGTEAFF	TGCAGCGTCGGGGACCCCGGAACTGAAGCTTTCTTT
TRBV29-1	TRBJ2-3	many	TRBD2	CSVVRISGGFSTDTQYF	TGCAGCGTTGTGCGTATTAGCGGGGGATTTAGCACAGATACGCAGTATTTT
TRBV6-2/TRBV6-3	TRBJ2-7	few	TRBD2	CASSYGPSGRSYEQYF	TGTGCCAGCAGTTACGGCCCTAGCGGGAGATCCTACGAGCAGTACTTC
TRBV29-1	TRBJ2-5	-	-	CSVGHPGWGETQYF	TGCAGCGTCGGCCATCCAGGGTGGGGAGAGACCCAGTACTTC
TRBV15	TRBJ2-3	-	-	CATSTTGTDTQYF	TGTGCCACCAGTACCACGGGCACAGATACGCAGTATTTT
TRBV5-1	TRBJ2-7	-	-	CASSVTGDSSYEQYF	TGCGCCAGCAGCGTGACAGGCGACAGCTCCTACGAGCAGTACTTC
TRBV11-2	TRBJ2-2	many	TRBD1	CASSSSQGADWTGELFF	TGTGCCAGCAGCTCTTCACAGGGGGCCGATTGGACCGGGGAGCTGTTTTTT
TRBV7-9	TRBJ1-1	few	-	CASSLTGARGTEAFF	TGTGCCAGCAGCTTAACGGGGGCGCGAGGGACTGAAGCTTTCTTT
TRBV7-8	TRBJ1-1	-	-	CASSAVTGTEAFF	TGTGCCAGCAGCGCCGTAACGGGAACTGAAGCTTTCTTT
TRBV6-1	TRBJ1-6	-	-	CASSEQAGANSPLHF	TGTGCCAGCAGTGAGCAGGCAGGGGCGAATTCACCCCTCCACTTT
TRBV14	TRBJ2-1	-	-	CASSLQRNEQFF	TGTGCCAGCAGCCTTCAACGGAATGAGCAGTTCTTC
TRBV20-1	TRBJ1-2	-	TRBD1	CSARDTGGAYYGYTF	TGCAGTGCTAGAGATACAGGGGGCGCATACTATGGCTACACCTTC
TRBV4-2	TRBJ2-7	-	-	CASSQEVQLPFYEQYF	TGTGCCAGCAGCCAAGAGGTCCAGTTACCGTTCTACGAGCAGTACTTC
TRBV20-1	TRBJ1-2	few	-	CSAQQNGYTF	TGCAGTGCCCAACAGAATGGCTACACCTTC